Listed here is a single T cell receptor beta chain. Its cognate antigen is unknown. The length of the CDR3 is 15 residues. Trimming cost V 3 bases and J 5 bases, with 11 bases left between them. The germline V gene has CDR1 LGHDT and CDR2 YNNKEL (reference sequence). These data originate in a study of identical twins' blood T cells. Findings and limits, study-wide: Twins reportedly had markedly more similar V usage than unrelated donors, even among out-of-frame TCRbeta clonotypes.

TCR cDNA libraries came from RNA via a modified published protocol. Study processing details: Each donor had about 85,000 to nearly 500,000 clonotypes. TCRdb reanalysed the 5' RACE reads using MiXCR and keeps one entry per CDR3 protein. Here the V and J calls rest on TCRdb's processing, not on the authors' analysis. The data show a few hundred thousand distinct CDR3 sequences, with about 28% seen just once and 6% to 7% held by the top ten. Three pairs of healthy female monozygous twins were the donors. This chain links TRBV3-1 with TRBJ1-6; D not resolved. Sequenced material: PBMCs. This receptor was taken from a woman aged 18-49 years in good health. The CDR3 loop reads CASSQGRPDNSPLHF. Here the CDR3 DNA reads TGTGCCAGCAGCCAGGGGAGACCAGATAATTCACCCCTCCACTTT.